This T cell receptor (beta chain) came from a study of PD-L1 blockade in urothelial cancer. The wider study: Blood drawn 3 weeks (second dose) and 6 weeks after treatment start was analyzed. Blood gave a median about 150,000 T cells.

V lost 5 bases to trimming and J lost 2 bases, with 15 bases between them. Looked up from germline, CDR1 is MDHEN and CDR2 is SYDVKM. The CDR3 has 15 amino acids. Every PCR received spiked-in synthetic TCR analog templates. Assay: immunoSEQ multiplex PCR; the TCRdb copy retains only in-frame clones and omits some. In the table there are about 43,000 clones, 85% to 90% of which are singletons. The chain carries TRBV28 and TRBJ1-1; D remains unclear. Material: PBMCs, obtained around atezolizumab (anti-PD-L1) treatment. The sequence came from a woman aged 55-69 years with urothelial cancer. CDR3 region: CASSTGGPSNTEAFF. The CDR3 DNA is TGTGCCAGCAGTACGGGCGGGCCGTCAAACACTGAAGCTTTCTTT. Variable domain in full (rest from reference TRBV28 and TRBJ1-1): DVKVTQSSRYLVKRTGEKVFLECVQDMDHENMFWYRQDPGLGLRLIYFSYDVKMKEKGDIPEGYSVSREKKERFSLILESASTNQTSMYLCASSTGGPSNTEAFFGQGTRLTVV.